A single sample is the source of the 7 T cell receptor beta chains below, sequenced in a study of blood T cells in healthy people across ages. Primed by a sample-barcoded 5' primer and a J-beta primer mix, a second PCR proceeded for 7 to 11 cycles. TCRdb called the 5' RACE reads again in MiXCR, with one record for every CDR3 protein. The sample holds hundreds of thousands of distinct CDR3 sequences; approximately 29% are singletons and the top ten take roughly 15%. The sequenced sample was blood. These receptors all come from a woman older than 75 in good health.

CDR3: CASSLVRASNEQFF. As DNA, the CDR3 is TGTGCCAGCAGCTTAGTTCGGGCCTCAAATGAGCAGTTCTTC. This rearrangement joins TRBV7-8 to TRBJ2-1; D remains unclear. This CDR3 contains 14 residues. Germline V gives CDR1 SGHVS, CDR2 FQNEAQ. Trimming removed 1 base at V and 7 bases at J, with 11 bases between.

Worth noting for this clonotype: A single base separates this from a much larger clone, so it may be a read error. V gene TRBV6-2 or TRBV6-3 combines with J gene TRBJ2-5; 8 positions match TRBD1. This CDR3 is built from 14 residues. J gave up 11 bases and V 4 bases, and 12 bases lay outside the gene matches. Germline-derived CDR1 and CDR2 are MNHEY and SVGEGT. The CDR3 region has the DNA TGTGCCAGCAGTTGGACAGGGTTCTACAATGAGCAGTACTTC. It specifies CASSWTGFYNEQYF.

This clonotype was observed many times. The rearrangement joins TRBV10-3 to TRBJ2-2, with 7 bases matching TRBD2. There are 12 residues in the CDR3. The germline gives CDR1 ENHRY, CDR2 SYGVKD. The junction had 3 bases not matched to a gene; V was cut back by 6 bases and J by 8 bases. CDR3 in DNA: TGTGCCATCAGGCGACTAGCTGGGGAGCTGTTTTTT. It encodes CAIRRLAGELFF.

At least ten counts were recorded for this clonotype. The rearrangement joins TRBV3-1 to TRBJ1-2; D call uncertain. V was pared by 1 base and J by 8 bases, with 17 bases between. This CDR3 contains 15 residues. CDR1 and CDR2 from the germline V gene are LGHDT and YNNKEL (reference sequence). CDR3 amino acids: CASSQVRQAAGGYTF. CDR3 sequence (DNA): TGTGCCAGCAGCCAAGTTAGGCAGGCCGCGGGCGGCTACACCTTC.

This clonotype was recorded at least ten times. This may be a read error: a much more frequent sequence differs by one nucleotide. The chain uses TRBV7-2 and TRBJ1-4; D remains unclear. CDR1 is SGHTA, CDR2 FQGNSA, per germline. This CDR3 region has 14 residues. CDR3 loop: CASSAGGFGEKRFF. Here the CDR3 DNA reads TGTGCCAGCAGCGCCGGTGGTTTCGGTGAAAAACGGTTTTTT.

With regard to this clonotype: One end of the junction varies from germline; a read error may be responsible. V is TRBV20-1 and J is TRBJ2-7, with a tentative D call TRBD1 (7 bases). CDR3 length: 14 residues. CDR1 is DFQATT, CDR2 SNEGSKA, per germline (reference sequence). This CDR3 is CSTRGLQGGYEQYF. For the CDR3, the DNA is TGCAGTACTAGGGGACTGCAGGGGGGATACGAGCAGTACTTC.

The rearrangement uses TRBV20-1 and TRBJ1-6; weak D call: TRBD1 (6 bases). Germline CDR1 and CDR2: DFQATT and SNEGSKA (reference sequence). The CDR3 extends over 13 amino acids. Trimming removed 5 bases from V and 9 bases from J, with 14 bases in between. This CDR3 is CSAGQFGGSPLHF. DNA of the CDR3: TGCAGTGCTGGACAGTTCGGAGGTTCACCCCTCCACTTT.